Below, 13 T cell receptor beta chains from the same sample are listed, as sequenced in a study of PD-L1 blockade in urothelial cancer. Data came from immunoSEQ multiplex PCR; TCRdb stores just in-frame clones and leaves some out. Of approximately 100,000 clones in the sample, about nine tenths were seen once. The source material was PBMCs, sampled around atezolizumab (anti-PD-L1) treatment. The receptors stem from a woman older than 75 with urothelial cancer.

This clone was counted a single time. Here the CDR3 DNA reads TGTGCCAGCAGCCCTATGGGGACTGCCAATGAGCAGTTCTTC. Translation gives CASSPMGTANEQFF. The chain combines TRBV6-5 with TRBJ2-1; tentative D call: TRBD2 (6 bases). V was clipped by 6 bases and J by 6 bases, with 15 bases between them. Germline assignment: CDR1 MNHEY and CDR2 SVGAGI. This CDR3 has 14 amino acids.

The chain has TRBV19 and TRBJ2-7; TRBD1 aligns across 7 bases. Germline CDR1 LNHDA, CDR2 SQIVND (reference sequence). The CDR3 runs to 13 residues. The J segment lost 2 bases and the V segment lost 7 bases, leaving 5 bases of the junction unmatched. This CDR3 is CASTNRGAYEQYF. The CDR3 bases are TGTGCCAGTACCAACAGGGGCGCCTACGAGCAGTACTTC. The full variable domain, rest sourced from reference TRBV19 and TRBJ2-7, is DGGITQSPKYLFRKEGQNVTLSCEQNLNHDAMYWYRQDPGQGLRLIYYSQIVNDFQKGDIAEGYSVSREKKESFPLTVTSAQKNPTAFYLCASTNRGAYEQYFGPGTRLTVT.

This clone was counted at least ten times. The CDR3, as DNA: TGTGCCAGCAGCACCCTAGGGGGAACTGAAGCTTTCTTT. Amino acid sequence: CASSTLGGTEAFF. The chain has TRBV6-6 and TRBJ1-1; D may be TRBD1 (6 bases). Germline V gene sequence: CDR1 MNHNY, CDR2 SVGAGI (reference sequence). This CDR3 has 13 amino acids. V gave up 6 bases and J gave up 5 bases, with 13 bases separating them.

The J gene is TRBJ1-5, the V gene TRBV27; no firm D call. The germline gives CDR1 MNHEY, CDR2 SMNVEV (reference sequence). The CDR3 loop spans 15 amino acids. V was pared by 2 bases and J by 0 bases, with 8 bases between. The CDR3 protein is CASSLDMYSNQPQHF. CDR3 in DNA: TGTGCCAGCAGTTTAGACATGTATAGCAATCAGCCCCAGCATTTT.

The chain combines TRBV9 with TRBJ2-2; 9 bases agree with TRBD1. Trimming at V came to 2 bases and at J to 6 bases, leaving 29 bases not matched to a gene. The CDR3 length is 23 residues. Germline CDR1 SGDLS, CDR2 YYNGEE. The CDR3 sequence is CASSVYFLDRGNNARIYAGELFF. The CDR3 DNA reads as TGTGCCAGCAGCGTTTACTTTCTCGACAGGGGGAATAACGCCCGAATTTACGCCGGGGAGCTGTTTTTT.

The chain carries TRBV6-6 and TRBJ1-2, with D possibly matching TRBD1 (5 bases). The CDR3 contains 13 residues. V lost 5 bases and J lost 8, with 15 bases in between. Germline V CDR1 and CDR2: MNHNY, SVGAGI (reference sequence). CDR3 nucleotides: TGTGCCAGCAGTCCCGGGGGGATCGGAGGCTACACCTTC. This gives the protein CASSPGGIGGYTF.

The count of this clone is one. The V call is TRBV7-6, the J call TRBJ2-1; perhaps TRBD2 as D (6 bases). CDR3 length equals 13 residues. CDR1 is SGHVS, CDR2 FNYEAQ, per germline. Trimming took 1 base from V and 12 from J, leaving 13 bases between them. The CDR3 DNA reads TGTGCCAGCAGCTTAGAGGAGGGCCTGTGGCAGTTCTTC. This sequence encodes CASSLEEGLWQFF.

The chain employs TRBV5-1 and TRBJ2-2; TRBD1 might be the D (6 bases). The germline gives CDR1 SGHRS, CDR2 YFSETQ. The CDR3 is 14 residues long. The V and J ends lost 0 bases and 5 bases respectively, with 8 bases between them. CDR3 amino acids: CASSLEGGTGELFF. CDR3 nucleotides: TGCGCCAGCAGCTTGGAAGGGGGAACCGGGGAGCTGTTTTTT.

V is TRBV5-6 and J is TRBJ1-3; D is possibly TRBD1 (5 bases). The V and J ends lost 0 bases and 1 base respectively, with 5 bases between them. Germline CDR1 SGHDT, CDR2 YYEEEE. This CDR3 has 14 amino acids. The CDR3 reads CASSLGTSGNTIYF. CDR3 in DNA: TGTGCCAGCAGCTTGGGGACATCTGGAAACACCATATATTTT.

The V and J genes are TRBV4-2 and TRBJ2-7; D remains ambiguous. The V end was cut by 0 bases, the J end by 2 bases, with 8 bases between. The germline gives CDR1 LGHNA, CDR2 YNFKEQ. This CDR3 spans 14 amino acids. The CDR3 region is CASSQDRGTYEQYF. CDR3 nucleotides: TGTGCCAGCAGCCAAGATCGCGGAACCTACGAGCAGTACTTC.

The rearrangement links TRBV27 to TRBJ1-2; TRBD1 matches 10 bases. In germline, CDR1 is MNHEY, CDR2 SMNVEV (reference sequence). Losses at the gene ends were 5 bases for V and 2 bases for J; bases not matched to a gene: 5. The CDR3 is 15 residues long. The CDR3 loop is CASSGTGVPNYGYTF. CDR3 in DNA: TGTGCCAGCAGTGGGACAGGGGTCCCCAACTATGGCTACACCTTC.

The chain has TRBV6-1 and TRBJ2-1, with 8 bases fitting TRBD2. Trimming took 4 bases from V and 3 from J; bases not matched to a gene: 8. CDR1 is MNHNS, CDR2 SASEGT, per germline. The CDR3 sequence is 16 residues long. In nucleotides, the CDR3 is TGTGCCAGCAGTGGAACTAGCGGAGCCCTCTACAATGAGCAGTTCTTC. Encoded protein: CASSGTSGALYNEQFF.

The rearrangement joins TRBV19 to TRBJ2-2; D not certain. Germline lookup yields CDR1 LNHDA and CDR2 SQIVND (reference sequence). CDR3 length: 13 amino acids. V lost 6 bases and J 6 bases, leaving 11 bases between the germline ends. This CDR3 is CASRGLTPGELFF. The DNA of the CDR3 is TGTGCCAGTAGGGGCTTAACCCCCGGGGAGCTGTTTTTT.